This T cell receptor (beta chain) was found in a study of blood T cell repertoires in COVID-19 (TCRdb year 2020). About the full investigation: Collaborator samples came from the United States, Italy and Spain and covered acute and convalescent phases of COVID-19. The samples were drawn from the first 160 participants of the ongoing ImmuneRACE study and from 1,254 subjects provided by 6 global collaborators. Where available, HLA class I and class II types were obtained from metadata supplied by the sample provider rather than from assay-based typing. A freely available public database, intended as a resource for researchers studying the immune response to SARS-CoV-2, is where the repertoires were released. The dataset comprised deeply sampled blood TCRbeta repertoires from subjects exposed to, actively infected with, or recovered from COVID-19. The material from the prospective study consisted of cDNA or gDNA derived from T cells, B-cell-depleted T cells, or PBMCs. Sample metadata almost always included a de-identified subject ID, COVID-19 status, age in years and sex.

The immunoSEQ Assay, a bias-controlled multiplex PCR, was used to amplify TCRbeta CDR3 regions from genomic DNA. On the study's bioinformatics: The number of nucleated cells in each sample was estimated from the amplification of reference gene primers within the assay. To quantify the absolute abundance of each unique TCRbeta CDR3 rearrangement, sequence reads were collapsed and filtered. Productive Simpson clonality was computed per sample as the square root of Simpson's diversity index over productive rearrangements. The source is immuneACCESS, and TCRdb retained only in-frame sequences with V and J called. Part of the clones is not carried over; for the studies checked, unresolved V genes explain less than half of this, and the remainder is unexplained. V and J calls plus clone size are reproduced from that table; the DNA served to infer D and trimming. Here the sample has over 100,000 clones; approximately 81% occur a single time. 1.3% to 1.5% of the sample is held by the ten biggest clonotypes.

The paper as a whole reports these results and caveats: The quantity of clinical and demographic metadata differed by source and by participant and was supplied without curation.

Details on this clone: The antigen it recognizes is unknown. No per-base quality is available; no much larger clone lies one base away.

Whole blood was collected in K2EDTA tubes by collaborating institutions according to the institutions' own protocols. For TCRbeta analysis, collaborators shipped samples in one of three forms: frozen whole blood, isolated PBMCs, or DNA extracted from either of those sample types. The source is a middle-aged man with acute or convalescent COVID-19. Sequenced: peripheral blood.

The DNA sequence is as follows: TGCGCCAGCAGTCAATCGCTCCCTCGACTAGCGGGGGAAAGGGGAGATACGCAGTATTTT. This yields the protein CASSQSLPRLAGERGDTQYF. The rearrangement joined TRBV23-1 to TRBJ2-3, and TRBD2 matches 12 of the central bases. TRBV23-1 carries the ORF label, with uncertain function. V has 0 bases trimmed and J has 5 bases trimmed; junction bases matching no gene number 15. Including cysteine and phenylalanine, the CDR3 has 20 amino acids. Only the CDR3 portion is preserved as DNA: 60 bases, with reading frame beginning at the first base.